The present T cell receptor beta chain was sequenced within a study of CD8 T cells in Susac syndrome. Reverse transcription of about 0.45 to 1 ug RNA was performed with random hexamers. TCRdb called the immunoSEQ multiplex PCR reads again in MiXCR, with one record for every CDR3 protein. The repertoire holds around 150,000 distinct CDR3 sequences, with nearly 97% as singletons. This clonotype originated in a human donor with Susac syndrome. The sample consisted of CD4+ T cells from PBMCs.

Written as DNA, the CDR3 is TGTGCCAGCAGCCAAGATTGGCGGACGTCCTACGAGCAGTACTTC. Amino acid sequence: CASSQDWRTSYEQYF. The chain is built from TRBV14 and TRBJ2-7; D unclear. Trimming cost V 0 bases and J 1 base, with 10 bases left between them. Germline loops: CDR1 SGHDN, CDR2 FVKESK. The CDR3 runs to 15 residues.